This T cell receptor (beta chain) is from a study of vaccination and CD4 T cells after COVID-19. Study background: A CEFX pool, an HIV-1 Nef pool, or else no peptide went into the control cultures.

The treatment is: 10-day PBMC culture with coronavirus spike peptide pools or control peptides (ViraFEST assay). Prior to the COVID-19 pandemic (2011-2018), the unexposed donor's CD4+ T cells were collected. The CDR3 extends over 14 amino acids. Trimming cost V 5 bases and J 6 bases, with 17 bases left between them. The germline V gene has CDR1 DFQATT and CDR2 SNEGSKA (reference sequence). With respect to this clonotype: Antigen specificity is unknown.

Sequencing of the DNA from cultured CD4+ T cells was carried out with the Oncomine TCR Beta short-read assay. Scientists extracted genomic DNA from CD4+ T cells grown in culture. Using its own MiXCR run on the PCR reads, TCRdb lists one record per CDR3 protein. The sample lists 6,200 or so distinct CDR3 sequences, approximately 35% seen once, with approximately 40% in the top ten. The source material was CD4+ T cells from blood, cultured in vitro. The receptor was isolated from a human donor in good health. The chain recombines TRBV20-1 with TRBJ2-1; possible D gene TRBD2, 5 bases. The DNA of the CDR3 is TGCAGTGCTGAGCCAGGCCTCGGGGTCAATGAGCAGTTCTTC. Translating it yields CSAEPGLGVNEQFF.